This paragraph covers one T cell receptor (beta chain) sequence. Its cognate antigen is unknown. The data were obtained in a study of beta chain features in type 1 diabetes. Study-level results: Moderate but significant shortening of TCRB CDR3s was recorded in all four CD4+ subsets from Type 1 diabetes patients. Diminished insertions and augmented deletions at VDJ junctions characterized type 1 diabetes patients.

The purity of all sorted populations exceeded 98%. This CDR3 spans 15 amino acids. The V and J ends lost 7 bases and 4 bases, in that order; junction bases with no gene match: 11. Germline lookup yields CDR1 LNHDA and CDR2 SQIVND (reference sequence). Reverse transcribing all isolated RNA meant expressed TCRB transcripts were sequenced. Sequenced by immunoSEQ multiplex PCR; TCRdb stores in-frame clones only, minus some. This table has under 130,000 clones, under 30% appearing once. V gene TRBV19 combines with J gene TRBJ1-2; 8 nucleotides agree with TRBD1. Sequenced input: central memory CD4+ T cells from blood. The receptor was derived from a woman between 18 and 30 years old with type 1 diabetes. CDR3 nucleotides: TGTGCCAGTACTCAGGGGGCGAAGAATAGCTATGGCTACACCTTC. Translated: CASTQGAKNSYGYTF. The complete variable domain, with remaining parts taken from reference TRBV19 and TRBJ1-2, reads DGGITQSPKYLFRKEGQNVTLSCEQNLNHDAMYWYRQDPGQGLRLIYYSQIVNDFQKGDIAEGYSVSREKKESFPLTVTSAQKNPTAFYLCASTQGAKNSYGYTFGSGTRLTVV.